In its sample, the clone carrying this T cell receptor (beta chain) was seen once. Its antigen is still unknown. The data were obtained in a study of blood T cells in healthy people across ages. Turning to the study itself: About one barcoded beta molecule per two T cells was the capture yield of template switching.

A second PCR of roughly 7 to 11 cycles used a sample-barcoded 5' primer and a J-beta primer mix. A single record per CDR3 protein comes from TCRdb applying MiXCR to the 5' RACE reads. The sample shows about 1,400,000 distinct CDR3 sequences, 59% of them seen only once. Study-level points and caveats: With donor CMV status unknown, expanded clonotype changes were possibly confounded. The study found more naive CD4+ cells and higher diversity in long-lived than aged donors. Measured against age, TCR beta diversity per million T cells decreased in a roughly linear manner.

Trimming stripped 6 bases from V and 0 bases from J, with 12 bases between. CDR1 and CDR2 (germline): SGHRS, YFSETQ. This CDR3 contains 14 residues. This chain uses TRBV5-1 with TRBJ1-1, with a weak D call TRBD1 (6 bases). The receptor was derived from a man aged 18 to 30 in good health. Sequencing input: blood. CDR3 region: CASNGGDMNTEAFF. CDR3 DNA sequence: TGCGCCAGCAATGGGGGGGACATGAACACTGAAGCTTTCTTT.